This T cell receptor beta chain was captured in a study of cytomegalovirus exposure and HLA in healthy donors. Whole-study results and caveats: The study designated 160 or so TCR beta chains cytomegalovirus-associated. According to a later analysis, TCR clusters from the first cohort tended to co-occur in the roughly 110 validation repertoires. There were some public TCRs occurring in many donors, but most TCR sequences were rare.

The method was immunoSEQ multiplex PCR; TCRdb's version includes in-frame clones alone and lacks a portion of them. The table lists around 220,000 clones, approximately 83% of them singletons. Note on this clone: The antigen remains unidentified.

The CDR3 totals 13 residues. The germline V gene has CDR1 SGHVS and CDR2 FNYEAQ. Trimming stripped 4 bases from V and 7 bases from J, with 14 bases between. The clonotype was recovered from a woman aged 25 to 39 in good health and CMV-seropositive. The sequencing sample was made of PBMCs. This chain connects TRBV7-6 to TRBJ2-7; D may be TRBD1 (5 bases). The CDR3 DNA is TGTGCCAGCAGCTCTCCTCCCCGGACAGAGCAGTACTTC. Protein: CASSSPPRTEQYF. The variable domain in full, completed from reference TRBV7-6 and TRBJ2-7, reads GAGVSQSPRYKVTKRGQDVALRCDPISGHVSLYWYRQALGQGPEFLTYFNYEAQQDKSGLPNDRFSAERPEGSISTLTIQRTEQRDSAMYRCASSSPPRTEQYFGPGTRLTVT.